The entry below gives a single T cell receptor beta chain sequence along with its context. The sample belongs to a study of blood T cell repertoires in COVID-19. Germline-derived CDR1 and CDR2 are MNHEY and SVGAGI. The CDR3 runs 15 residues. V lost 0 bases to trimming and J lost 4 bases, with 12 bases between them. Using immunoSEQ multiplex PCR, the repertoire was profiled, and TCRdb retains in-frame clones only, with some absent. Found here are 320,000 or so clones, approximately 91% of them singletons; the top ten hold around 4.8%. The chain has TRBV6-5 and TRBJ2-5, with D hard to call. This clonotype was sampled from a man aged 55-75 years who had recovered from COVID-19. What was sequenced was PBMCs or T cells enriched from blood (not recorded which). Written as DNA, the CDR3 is TGTGCCAGCAGTTACTCTGGCCAGAGGCGAGAGACCCAGTACTTC. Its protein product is CASSYSGQRRETQYF.